This TCR beta chain was sequenced during a study of technical replicates of blood from a few donors. Produced via immunoSEQ multiplex PCR; TCRdb's table is partial and in-frame only. The table records some 71,000 clones, nearly 98% of them present only once. The clonotype comes from a human donor in good health. Sequenced input: T cells isolated from PBMCs.

The CDR3 coding sequence is TGTGCCAGCAGCTCCCCGGAGCGGGGGATTTACGAGCAGTACTTC. Translating gives CASSSPERGIYEQYF. The V gene is TRBV7-8, the J gene TRBJ2-7; 8 bases line up with TRBD2. CDR1 is SGHVS, CDR2 FQNEAQ, per germline. V dropped 4 bases and J dropped 4; count of bases not matched to a gene: 9. The CDR3 is 15 residues long.